Presented here are 2 T cell receptor beta chains from one specimen sequenced in a study of kidney transplant recipient with SARS-CoV-2 infection. TCRdb recomputed calls from the reads with MiXCR, one row per CDR3 protein. The table lists about 250,000 distinct CDR3 sequences, about 28% of them singletons. This specimen was a blood sample, taken at baseline and on day 111 from a kidney transplant recipient. The receptors come from a male patient between 25 and 39 years old who had COVID-19 and was a kidney transplant recipient. Some T cells may be provided by the graft donor.

Concerning this clonotype itself: This may be a read error: a much more frequent sequence differs by one nucleotide. The genes are TRBV12-3 or TRBV12-4 and TRBJ1-1, with a weak D call TRBD1 (5 bases). Trimming removed 6 bases from V and 3 bases from J, with 14 bases in between. The CDR3 has 14 amino acids. CDR3 sequence: CASSLWGLYTEAFF. The DNA for the CDR3 is TGTGCCAGCAGCTTATGGGGACTTTACACTGAAGCTTTCTTT.

Points on this clonotype: This may be a read error: a much more frequent sequence differs by one nucleotide. The chain recombines TRBV2 with TRBJ1-1; D perhaps matches TRBD1 (5 bases). The V gene's germline CDR1 is SNHLY and CDR2 FYNNEI. This CDR3 is 11 amino acids long. The chain's CDR3 is CAERRGTEALF. The CDR3 DNA sequence: TGTGCCGAAAGGAGGGGTACTGAAGCTCTCTTT.